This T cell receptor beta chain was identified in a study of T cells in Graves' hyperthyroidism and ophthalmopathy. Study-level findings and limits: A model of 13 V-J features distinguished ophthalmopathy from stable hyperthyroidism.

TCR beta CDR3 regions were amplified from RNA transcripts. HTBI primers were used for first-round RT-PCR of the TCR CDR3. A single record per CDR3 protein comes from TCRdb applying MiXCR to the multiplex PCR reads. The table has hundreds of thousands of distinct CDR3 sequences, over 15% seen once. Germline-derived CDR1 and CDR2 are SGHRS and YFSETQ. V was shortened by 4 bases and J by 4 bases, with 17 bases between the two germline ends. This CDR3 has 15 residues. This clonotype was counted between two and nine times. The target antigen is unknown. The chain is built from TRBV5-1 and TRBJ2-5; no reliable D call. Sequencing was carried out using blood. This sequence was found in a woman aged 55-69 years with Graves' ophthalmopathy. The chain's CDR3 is CASSPGALGLETQYF. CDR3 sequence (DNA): TGCGCCAGCAGCCCTGGTGCTTTGGGGTTAGAGACCCAGTACTTC.